These T cell receptor beta chains were read from a single sample in a study of molecular identifiers for immune sequencing clone quantification. TCRdb redid the calling of the PCR reads with MiXCR, one entry per CDR3 protein. The sample consists of around 480,000 distinct CDR3 sequences, around 25% of them appearing once. Sequencing was carried out using naive CD8+ T cells from blood, with Jurkat cell RNA spiked in. Source of these receptors: a human donor in good health. Some libraries in this study had Jurkat cell RNA spiked in. Both conserved end residues are part of each CDR3. The order of the fields is V gene, J gene, clone size, D gene, CDR3 protein, CDR3 DNA. A D gene is named only where the DNA matches it firmly. Some rows have no size entry. The others give once, few or many, or a class for an expanded clone.

TRBV7-2	TRBJ2-3	many	.	CASSLRGGRADTQYF	TGTGCCAGCAGCTTAAGGGGGGGCCGGGCAGATACGCAGTATTTT
TRBV5-1	TRBJ2-1	.	.	CASSISLEGHNEQFF	TGCGCCAGCAGCATCAGCTTGGAGGGGCACAATGAGCAGTTCTTC
TRBV12-3/TRBV12-4	TRBJ2-4	many	TRBD1	CASSTFRQGAIKNIQYF	TGTGCCAGCAGCACCTTTAGACAGGGGGCAATAAAAAACATTCAGTACTTC
TRBV5-1	TRBJ2-7	many	.	CASSLFGVPYEQYF	TGCGCCAGCAGCTTGTTTGGGGTTCCCTACGAGCAGTACTTC
TRBV28	TRBJ2-3	few	TRBD2	CASSWSGDTDTQYF	TGTGCCAGCAGTTGGAGCGGGGACACAGATACGCAGTATTTT
TRBV7-9	TRBJ2-1	few	TRBD1	CASRPQGTGVYNEQFF	TGTGCCAGCAGACCTCAAGGGACAGGGGTTTACAATGAGCAGTTCTTC
TRBV4-1	TRBJ1-1	many	.	CASRNGGLNTEAFF	TGCGCCAGCAGGAACGGTGGTCTGAACACTGAAGCTTTCTTT
TRBV7-9	TRBJ2-5	.	.	CASSGRYQETQYF	TGTGCCAGCAGCGGACGGTACCAAGAGACCCAGTACTTC
TRBV7-9	TRBJ2-7	.	.	CASSRADVYGQYF	TGTGCCAGCAGCAGAGCGGACGTCTACGGGCAGTACTTC
TRBV19	TRBJ2-7	.	.	CASSIVGASAYEQYF	TGTGCCAGTAGTATAGTGGGCGCAAGCGCCTACGAGCAGTACTTC